What follows are 5 T cell receptor beta chains derived from one specimen sequenced in a study of spatial heterogeneity in lung cancer. In TCRdb, the 5' RACE reads were re-called with MiXCR into one record per CDR3 protein. The sample lists some 14,000 distinct CDR3 sequences, approximately 5.6% seen once, with roughly 10% in the top ten. Their antigens are not known. Time point noted: sample taken at primary tumor resection. Study-level points and caveats: Tumoral mutation counts were tracked by counts of expanded intratumoral alpha and beta TCRs.

The source was lung tumor tissue, collected at surgery. The source of these receptors is a female donor with early-stage non-small cell lung cancer.

This clonotype is categorized as medium-sized. The library was prepared for alpha chains; this beta chain is a stray read, so its frequency means little. The rearrangement links TRBV4-3 to TRBJ2-7; 8 positions match TRBD1. This CDR3 region has 16 residues. Trimming at V came to 0 bases and at J to 5 bases, leaving 9 bases not matched to a gene. Germline V lookup: CDR1 LGHNA, CDR2 YSLEER. As DNA, the CDR3 is TGCGCCAGCAGCCAAGAAGACAGGGGCGGTATCGACGAGCAGTACTTC. It codes for CASSQEDRGGIDEQYF.

This clonotype came up many times. For a library built for alpha chains, this beta chain is a stray read; little rests on its size. In DNA, the CDR3 is TGCAGTGCCAAGACAGGGTTTAGCAATCAGCCCCAGCATTTT. Protein product: CSAKTGFSNQPQHF. J is TRBJ1-5 and V is TRBV20-1; 7 bases align to TRBD1. Germline values: CDR1 DFQATT, CDR2 SNEGSKA (reference sequence). The CDR3 runs 14 residues. Germline trimming cut 6 bases from V and 0 bases from J; bases unmatched to any gene: 5.

In its sample, this clonotype ranks as medium-sized. Because this beta chain is a stray read in a library intended to capture alpha chains, its abundance should not be given much weight. The J gene is TRBJ1-5, the V gene TRBV18; no definite D call. CDR1 KGHSH and CDR2 LQKENI come from the germline V gene. The CDR3 totals 13 residues. With 2 bases removed from V and 6 bases from J, the gap between germline ends came to 8 bases. The CDR3 reads CASSPKQGQPQHF. CDR3 DNA sequence: TGTGCCAGCTCACCAAAGCAAGGTCAGCCCCAGCATTTT.

This clonotype was seen at least ten times. Because the library targeted alpha chains, this beta chain is an off-target read whose size means little. The chain links TRBV20-1 to TRBJ1-5; 11 nucleotides agree with TRBD1. The CDR3 contains 16 residues. From germline, CDR1 is DFQATT and CDR2 SNEGSKA (reference sequence). J was trimmed by 7 bases and V by 5 bases; bases with no gene match: 13. The CDR3 is CSAHGWTGGFEQPQHF. Written as DNA, the CDR3 is TGCAGTGCTCACGGTTGGACAGGGGGCTTCGAGCAGCCCCAGCATTTT.

This clonotype has at least ten counts. This beta chain came through as a stray read in a library set up for alpha chains, and its size says little. The chain uses TRBV2 and TRBJ2-3, with 10 bases identical to TRBD2. This CDR3 has 17 residues. Per the germline V gene, CDR1 is SNHLY and CDR2 is FYNNEI. Trimming cost V 3 bases and J 5 bases; bases outside gene matches: 11. CDR3 amino acids: CASSEWWSGGAGDTQYF. The CDR3 nucleotides are TGTGCCAGCAGTGAGTGGTGGAGCGGGGGGGCCGGAGATACGCAGTATTTT.